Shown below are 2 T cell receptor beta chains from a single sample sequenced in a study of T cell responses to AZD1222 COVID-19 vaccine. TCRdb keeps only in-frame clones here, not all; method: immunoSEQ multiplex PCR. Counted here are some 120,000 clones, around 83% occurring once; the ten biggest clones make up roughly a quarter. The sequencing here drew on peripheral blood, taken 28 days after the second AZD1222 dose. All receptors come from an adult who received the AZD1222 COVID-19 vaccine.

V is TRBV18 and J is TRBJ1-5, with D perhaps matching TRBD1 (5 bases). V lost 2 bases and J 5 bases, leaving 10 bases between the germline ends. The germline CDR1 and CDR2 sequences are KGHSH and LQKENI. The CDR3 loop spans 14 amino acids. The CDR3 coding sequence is TGTGCCAGCTCACCAGGCAGGGTGGATCAGCCCCAGCATTTT. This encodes CASSPGRVDQPQHF.

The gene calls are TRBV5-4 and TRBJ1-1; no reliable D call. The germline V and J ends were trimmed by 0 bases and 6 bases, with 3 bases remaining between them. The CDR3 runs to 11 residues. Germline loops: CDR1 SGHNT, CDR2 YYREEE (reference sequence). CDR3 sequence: CASSLDAEAFF. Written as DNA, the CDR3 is TGTGCCAGCAGCTTGGACGCTGAAGCTTTCTTT.